The entry that follows covers one TCR beta chain sequence. The sample comes from a study of blood T cell repertoires in COVID-19. Trimming pared 0 bases from V and 0 bases from J, leaving 12 bases between. CDR3 length equals 17 residues. CDR1 ENHRY and CDR2 SYGVKD come from the germline V gene. Measured with immunoSEQ multiplex PCR; TCRdb has only the in-frame clones, and not every one. The data show about 140,000 clones, over 75% seen once. This chain uses TRBV10-3 with TRBJ1-3, with D unclear. Sequenced: PBMCs or T cells enriched from blood (not recorded which). This sequence was found in a man in his fifties or sixties in a cohort exposed to, infected with or recovered from COVID-19 (not recorded which). The CDR3 protein is CAISESTHRNSGNTIYF. As DNA, the CDR3 is TGTGCCATCAGTGAGTCGACTCACCGAAACTCTGGAAACACCATATATTTT.